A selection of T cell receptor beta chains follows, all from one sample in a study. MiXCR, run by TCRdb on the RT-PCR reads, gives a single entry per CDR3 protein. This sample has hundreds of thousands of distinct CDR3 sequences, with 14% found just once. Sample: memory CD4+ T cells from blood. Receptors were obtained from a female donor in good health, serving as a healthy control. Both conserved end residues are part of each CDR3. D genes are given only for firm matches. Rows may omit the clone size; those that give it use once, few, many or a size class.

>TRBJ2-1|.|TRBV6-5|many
CASSQRQVTYNEQFF
TGTGCCAGCAGTCAACGACAGGTGACCTACAATGAGCAGTTCTTC
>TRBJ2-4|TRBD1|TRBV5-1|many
CASSLEQGGNIQYF
TGCGCCAGCAGCTTGGAACAGGGGGGAAACATTCAGTACTTC
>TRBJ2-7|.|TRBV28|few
CASSISGTYEQYF
TGTGCCAGCAGTATTAGCGGAACCTACGAGCAGTACTTC
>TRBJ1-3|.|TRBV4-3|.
CASSQENLGNTIYF
TGCGCCAGCAGCCAAGAAAATTTGGGAAACACCATATATTTT
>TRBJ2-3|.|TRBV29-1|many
CSVERGGDTQYF
TGCAGCGTTGAACGCGGAGGAGATACGCAGTATTTT
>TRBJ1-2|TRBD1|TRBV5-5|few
CASSLLLLRQGAF
TGTGCCAGCAGCTTATTGCTGTTAAGGCAGGGGGCCTTC
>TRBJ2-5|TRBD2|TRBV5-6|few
CASSLVGGRYQETQYF
TGTGCCAGCAGCTTGGTTGGCGGGAGGTACCAAGAGACCCAGTACTTC
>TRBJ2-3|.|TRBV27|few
CASSVPTSLF
TGTGCCAGCAGTGTCCCGACTAGTTTGTTT
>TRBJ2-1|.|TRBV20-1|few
CSARDTGGGGRLEQFF
TGCAGTGCTAGAGATACAGGGGGCGGGGGGCGCCTTGAGCAGTTCTTC
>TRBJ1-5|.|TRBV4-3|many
CASSHVGGQGSQPQHF
TGCGCCAGCAGCCACGTTGGGGGGCAGGGCAGTCAGCCCCAGCATTTT
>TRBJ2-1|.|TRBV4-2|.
CASSQVSARNEQFF
TGTGCCAGCAGCCAAGTCTCAGCTCGCAATGAGCAGTTCTTC
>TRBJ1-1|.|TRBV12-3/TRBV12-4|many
CASSSTLNTEAFF
TGTGCCAGCAGTTCGACCCTGAACACTGAAGCTTTCTTT
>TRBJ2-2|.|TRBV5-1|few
CASSLYRTGELFF
TGCGCCAGCAGCTTATACAGGACCGGGGAGCTGTTTTTT
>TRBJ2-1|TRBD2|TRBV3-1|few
CASSQALYAGGPSEQFF
TGTGCCAGCAGCCAAGCATTATACGCGGGAGGGCCGAGTGAGCAGTTCTTC
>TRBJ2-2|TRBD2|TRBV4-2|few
CASSQSLAGAGELFF
TGTGCCAGCAGCCAATCCCTAGCGGGAGCTGGGGAGCTGTTTTTT
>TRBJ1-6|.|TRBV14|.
CASSQVWDSPLHF
TGTGCCAGCAGCCAAGTCTGGGATTCACCCCTCCACTTT
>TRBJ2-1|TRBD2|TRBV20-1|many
CSAQTSGGLSYNEQFF
TGCAGTGCTCAGACTAGCGGGGGCCTCTCCTACAATGAGCAGTTCTTC